This T cell receptor (beta chain) is drawn from a study of beta chain features in type 1 diabetes. The CDR3 extends over 16 amino acids. Trimming took 5 bases from V and 5 from J, leaving 19 bases between them. Germline values: CDR1 LGHNA, CDR2 YSLEER. Expressed TCRB transcripts were sequenced, since all the RNA that had been isolated was reverse transcribed. Profiled with immunoSEQ multiplex PCR; TCRdb holds only in-frame clones, not every one. The profile shows around 150,000 clones, over 7.5% of them singletons. The clonotype originates from a young man in good health. Sequenced input: central memory CD4+ T cells from blood. J is TRBJ2-1 and V is TRBV4-3; D gene uncertain. The CDR3 DNA sequence: TGCGCCAGCAGCAGAAACCCGCCAGGTAGTAACAATGAGCAGTTCTTC. This sequence encodes CASSRNPPGSNNEQFF.